These 13 T cell receptor beta chains originate from one sample sequenced in a study of blood T cell repertoires in COVID-19. Profiled with immunoSEQ multiplex PCR; TCRdb holds only in-frame clones, not every one. The data hold about 40,000 clones, with about nine tenths observed a single time. Material: peripheral blood. Source of these receptors: a man in his forties or fifties with active COVID-19.

The chain is built from TRBV9 and TRBJ1-2, with unresolved D. V lost 0 bases and J 8 bases, leaving 17 bases between the germline ends. The CDR3 is made up of 15 amino acids. The germline V gene encodes CDR1 SGDLS and CDR2 YYNGEE. The CDR3 loop reads CASSVGEGRFGGYTF. The DNA of the CDR3 is TGTGCCAGCAGCGTAGGGGAGGGAAGGTTCGGGGGCTACACCTTC.

A word on this clone: At one end the junction does not follow the germline gene, possibly because of a read error. J is TRBJ2-2 and V is TRBV4-3; 8 bases fit TRBD2. The CDR3 extends over 15 amino acids. Germline assignment: CDR1 LGHNA and CDR2 YSLEER. In nucleotides, the CDR3 is TGCGCCAGCAGCACTAGCGGCCCGAAGACCGGGGAGCTGTTTTTT. Protein: CASSTSGPKTGELFF.

CDR3 DNA sequence: TGTGCCAGCAGCTTAATGGCGGGAGGGGGCACAGATACGCAGTATTTT. Protein sequence: CASSLMAGGGTDTQYF. The chain joins TRBV7-9 to TRBJ2-3; 9 bases agree with TRBD2. The V gene end was trimmed by 2 bases and the J gene end by 1 base; junction bases not matched to a gene: 4. The CDR3 is 16 residues long. Germline CDR1 and CDR2: SEHNR and FQNEAQ (reference sequence).

The V and J genes are TRBV5-1 and TRBJ2-6; D gene uncertain. CDR3 length equals 14 residues. CDR1 and CDR2 from the germline V gene are SGHRS and YFSETQ. V gave up 2 bases and J gave up 4 bases, with 7 bases separating them. The CDR3 spells CASSLEAGANVLTF. Written as DNA, the CDR3 is TGCGCCAGCAGCTTAGAGGCCGGGGCCAACGTCCTGACTTTC. Variable domain in full (rest from reference TRBV5-1 and TRBJ2-6): KAGVTQTPRYLIKTRGQQVTLSCSPISGHRSVSWYQQTPGQGLQFLFEYFSETQRNKGNFPGRFSGRQFSNSRSEMNVSTLELGDSALYLCASSLEAGANVLTFGAGSRLTVL.

Here the CDR3 reads CASSPRTSAANTGELFF. CDR3 in DNA: TGTGCCAGCTCACCACGAACCAGCGCCGCGAACACCGGGGAGCTGTTTTTT. The J gene is TRBJ2-2, the V gene TRBV18; D remains ambiguous. V dropped 1 base and J dropped 0 bases, with 12 bases sitting between them. Per germline, CDR1 KGHSH and CDR2 LQKENI. This CDR3 spans 17 amino acids.

CDR3 loop: CASSAIFSGLASSTDTQYF. The CDR3 nucleotides read TGTGCCAGCAGTGCCATCTTTAGCGGCCTGGCCTCTAGCACAGATACGCAGTATTTT. This chain joins TRBV6-1 and TRBJ2-3; D is possibly TRBD2 (6 bases). The CDR3 totals 19 residues. Germline V gives CDR1 MNHNS, CDR2 SASEGT. V lost 4 bases, J lost 0 bases, and 23 bases lay in between.

The J gene is TRBJ1-1, the V gene TRBV11-2; D is unclear. The CDR3 loop spans 13 amino acids. With 5 bases removed from V and 4 bases from J, the gap between germline ends came to 11 bases. The germline V gene encodes CDR1 SGHAT and CDR2 FQNNGV. The CDR3 here is CASSLSGGTEAFF. CDR3 bases: TGTGCCAGCAGCCTCAGCGGAGGCACTGAAGCTTTCTTT. The full variable domain, rest sourced from reference TRBV11-2 and TRBJ1-1, is EAGVAQSPRYKIIEKRQSVAFWCNPISGHATLYWYQQILGQGPKLLIQFQNNGVVDDSQLPKDRFSAERLKGVDSTLKIQPAKLEDSAVYLCASSLSGGTEAFFGQGTRLTVV.

The chain uses TRBV11-3 and TRBJ2-7, with D perhaps TRBD1 (6 bases). Per germline, CDR1 SGHNT and CDR2 YENEEA. V gave up 3 bases and J gave up 3 bases, with 15 bases separating them. The length of the CDR3 is 15 residues. As DNA, the CDR3 is TGTGCCAGCAGCTTCCGAGGACAGTCCGACTACGAGCAGTACTTC. As protein: CASSFRGQSDYEQYF.

The chain combines TRBV28 with TRBJ2-7; 7 bases align to TRBD2. The J segment lost 2 bases and the V segment lost 6 bases, leaving 10 bases of the junction unmatched. Per germline, CDR1 MDHEN and CDR2 SYDVKM. The CDR3 covers 15 residues. The DNA for the CDR3 is TGTGCCAGCAGCCCCGGGCTAGCGGCTACCTACGAGCAGTACTTC. Translation: CASSPGLAATYEQYF. Full variable domain (missing parts from reference TRBV28 and TRBJ2-7): DVKVTQSSRYLVKRTGEKVFLECVQDMDHENMFWYRQDPGLGLRLIYFSYDVKMKEKGDIPEGYSVSREKKERFSLILESASTNQTSMYLCASSPGLAATYEQYFGPGTRLTVT.

The chain uses TRBV6-1 and TRBJ1-5, with D possibly TRBD1 on 5 matching bases. CDR1 and CDR2 from the germline V gene are MNHNS and SASEGT. CDR3 length equals 15 residues. The V end lost 2 bases, the J end lost 5 bases, and 13 bases lay between the germline ends. The CDR3 bases are TGTGCCAGCAGTGAACCCGGGCAGGGATATCAGCCCCAGCATTTT. Amino acid sequence: CASSEPGQGYQPQHF.

This chain connects TRBV6-5 to TRBJ2-1, with TRBD2 identical over 9 bases. From germline, CDR1 is MNHEY and CDR2 SVGAGI. Losses at the gene ends were 7 bases for V and 1 base for J; bases not matched to a gene: 5. The CDR3 is made up of 15 amino acids. This CDR3 is CASTQGLASYNEQFF. CDR3 bases: TGTGCCAGCACCCAGGGACTAGCATCCTACAATGAGCAGTTCTTC.

The chain has TRBV4-2 and TRBJ2-1; a possible D gene is TRBD1 (6 bases). This CDR3 comprises 13 residues. Trimming pared 5 bases from V and 9 bases from J, leaving 14 bases between. The germline gives CDR1 LGHNA, CDR2 YNFKEQ. In nucleotides, the CDR3 is TGTGCCAGCAGCTCGAAACAGGGTTTTGAGCAGTTCTTC. Protein sequence: CASSSKQGFEQFF.

The rearrangement links TRBV28 to TRBJ2-1, with 8 bases fitting TRBD2. The CDR3 length is 17 residues. Germline CDR1 reads MDHEN; CDR2 reads SYDVKM. Trimming at V came to 5 bases and at J to 0 bases, leaving 9 bases not matched to a gene. The CDR3 region is CASSLSTSGVSYNEQFF. In DNA form, the CDR3 reads TGTGCCAGCAGTCTCTCCACTAGCGGAGTCTCCTACAATGAGCAGTTCTTC.